This TCR beta chain emerged from a study of a mutant IDH1 vaccine in newly diagnosed glioma. Study in general: Earlier therapy was either radiotherapy, temozolomide, or both, and most got both.

Profiled with immunoSEQ multiplex PCR; TCRdb holds only in-frame clones, not every one. The data show around 87,000 clones, with around four fifths seen just once and around 7% held by the top ten. Study-level results: Any relationship between pseudoprogression and changes in top peripheral T cell clonotypes seemed absent.

This clone appeared once. Its specificity is unknown. The V segment lost 1 base and the J segment 9 bases; nucleotides outside the gene matches: 10. CDR3 length: 16 amino acids. The germline CDR1 and CDR2 sequences are SGHTA and FQGNSA. Time point indicated: baseline, week 1 (first vaccination visit). The treatment here: pre-vaccination baseline after standard-of-care therapy. New WHO grade 3 or 4 astrocytomas that were IDH1-mutant and ATRX-lost occurred in the donors. This sequence was found in a woman between 50 and 59 years old with glioma. The specimen comprised PBMCs, sampled from a glioma patient treated with radiotherapy, temozolomide or both. This chain connects TRBV7-2 to TRBJ1-5; TRBD1 agrees at 9 bases. The CDR3 DNA follows: TGTGCCAGCAGCTTAGAGGACAGGGGCAGGGGTACGCCCCAGCATTTT. Protein product: CASSLEDRGRGTPQHF.